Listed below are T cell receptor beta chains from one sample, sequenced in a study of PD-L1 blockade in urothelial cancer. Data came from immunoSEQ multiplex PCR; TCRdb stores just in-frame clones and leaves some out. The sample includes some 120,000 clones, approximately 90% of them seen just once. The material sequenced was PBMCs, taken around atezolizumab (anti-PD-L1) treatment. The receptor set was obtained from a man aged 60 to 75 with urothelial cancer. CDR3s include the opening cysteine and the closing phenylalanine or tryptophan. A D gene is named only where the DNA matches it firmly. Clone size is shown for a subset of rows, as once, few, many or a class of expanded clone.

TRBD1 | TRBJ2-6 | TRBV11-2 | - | TGTGCCAGCAGCTTACCCCCGACAGGGGATGGGGCCAACGTCCTGACTTTC | CASSLPPTGDGANVLTF
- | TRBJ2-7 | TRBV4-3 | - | TGCGCCAGCAGCCTAGTCCCGGGGGAAGCCTACGAGCAGTACTTC | CASSLVPGEAYEQYF
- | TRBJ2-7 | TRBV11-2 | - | TGTGCCAGCAGCCTCGACGGAGCTTATTACGAGCAGTACTTC | CASSLDGAYYEQYF
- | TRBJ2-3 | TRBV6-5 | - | TGTGCCAGCAGTTACTCACCGAGGGCGTTTAGAGATACGCAGTATTTT | CASSYSPRAFRDTQYF
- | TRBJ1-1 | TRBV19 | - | TGTGCCAGTAGTATTGGCCAGGGGATTCAGAACACTGAAGCTTTCTTT | CASSIGQGIQNTEAFF
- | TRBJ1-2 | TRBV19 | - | TGTGCCAGTAGTATTGGTTTGGACAGTGGGCTCTATGGCTACACCTTC | CASSIGLDSGLYGYTF
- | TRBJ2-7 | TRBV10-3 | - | TGTGCCATCAGTGTCGATACTGATCCCTACGAGCAGTACTTC | CAISVDTDPYEQYF
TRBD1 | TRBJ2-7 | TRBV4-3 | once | TGCGCCAGCAGCCCGGACAGGGGACTCTACGAGCAGTACTTC | CASSPDRGLYEQYF
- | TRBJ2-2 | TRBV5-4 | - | TGTGCCAGCAGCCTCGGGACATCGAACACCGGGGAGCTGTTTTTT | CASSLGTSNTGELFF
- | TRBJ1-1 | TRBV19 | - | TGTGCCAGTAGTACCAGGGGAACTGAAGCTTTCTTT | CASSTRGTEAFF
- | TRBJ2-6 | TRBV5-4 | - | TGTGCCAGCAGCTTGAGGGTGGGGGCCGGGGCCAACGTCCTGACTTTC | CASSLRVGAGANVLTF
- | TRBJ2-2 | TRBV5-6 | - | TGTGCCAGCAGCTCAAGACTAGACGCGAACACCGGGGAGCTGTTTTTT | CASSSRLDANTGELFF
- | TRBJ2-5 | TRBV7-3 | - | TGTGCCAGCAGCCCCGGGGTCCAAGAGACCCAGTACTTC | CASSPGVQETQYF